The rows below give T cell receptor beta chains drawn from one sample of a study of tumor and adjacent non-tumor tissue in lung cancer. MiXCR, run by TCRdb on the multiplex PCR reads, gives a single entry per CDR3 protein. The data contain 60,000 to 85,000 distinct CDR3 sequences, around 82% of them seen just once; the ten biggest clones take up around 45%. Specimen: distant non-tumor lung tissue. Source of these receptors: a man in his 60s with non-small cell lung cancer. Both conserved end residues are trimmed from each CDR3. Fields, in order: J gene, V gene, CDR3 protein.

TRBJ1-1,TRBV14,ASSQVVGSKTGAF
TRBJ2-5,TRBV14,ASSHWTSERQETQY
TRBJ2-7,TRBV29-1,SVADSGPYDQY
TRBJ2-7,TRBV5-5,AGSLGYRTYEQY
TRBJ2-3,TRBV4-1,ASTPLDRTDTQY
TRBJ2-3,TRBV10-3,AITEMGTGRRSSTQY
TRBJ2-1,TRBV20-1,SARGFGLAGAEQF
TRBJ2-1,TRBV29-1,STDTYDELF
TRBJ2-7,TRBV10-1,AIRPDRVSYEQY
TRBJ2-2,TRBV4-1,ACSLEQGGANTGELF
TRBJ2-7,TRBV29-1,SVAGLAGGSYKQY
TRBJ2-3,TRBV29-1,SVTRPSDTGSQY
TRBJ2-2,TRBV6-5,ASSSRLVANTGELF
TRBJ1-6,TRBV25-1,VSSEWTGGSYNSHLH
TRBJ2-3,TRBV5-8,ASIRDSAPADTQY
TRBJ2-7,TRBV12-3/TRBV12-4,ASSFLRGSYEQY
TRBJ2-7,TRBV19,ASSNQGWIYEQS
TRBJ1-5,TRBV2,ASSEARRQNSNQPQH
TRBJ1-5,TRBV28,ASNNPQH
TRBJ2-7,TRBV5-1,ASSLRADWDLIPYEQY
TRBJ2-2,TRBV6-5,ANSYKVGGELF
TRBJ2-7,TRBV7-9,ASSGGTTRSEQY
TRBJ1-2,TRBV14,ASSPTSSTSWYSYT
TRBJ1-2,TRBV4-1,ATSQVLGAHYGYT
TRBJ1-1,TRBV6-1,ASRGVSNTEAF
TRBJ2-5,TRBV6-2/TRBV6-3,ANSQREWSETQY
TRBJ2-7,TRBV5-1,ASRLTSAGDLGEQY
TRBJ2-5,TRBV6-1,ASSLREGLETQH
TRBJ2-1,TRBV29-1,SVPGTGQTSESLNVQF
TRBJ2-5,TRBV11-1,TSSKDTCQETQY
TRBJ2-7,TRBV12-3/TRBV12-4,ASSLPGRSYEQY
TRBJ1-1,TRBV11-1,ASSLSPEAEAF
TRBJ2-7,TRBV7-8,ASSLTSLGEQY
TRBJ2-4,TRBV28,ASSLYSLAKNIKY
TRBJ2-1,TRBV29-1,SVDRRGDPDEQF
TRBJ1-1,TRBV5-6,ASNLARDWDPLRI
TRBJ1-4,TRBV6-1,ASSELFQNGKLF
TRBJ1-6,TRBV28,ASRGGQGGSPLH
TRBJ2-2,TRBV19,ASSTPQGSNTGELF
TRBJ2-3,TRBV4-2,ASRQGATSGTDTQY
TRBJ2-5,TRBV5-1,ASSLTTGGLETQY
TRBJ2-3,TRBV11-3,ASSSGLADSSDTQN
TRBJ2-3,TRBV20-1,SGIRGDYHADTQY
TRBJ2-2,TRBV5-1,ASNWLGQMNTGELF
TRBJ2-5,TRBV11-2,ASSWGDRSYQETQY
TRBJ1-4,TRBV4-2,ASSQDRAGTELS
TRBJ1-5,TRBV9,ASSLGGGSNQPQH
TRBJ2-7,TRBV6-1,ACSETLDFYVQY
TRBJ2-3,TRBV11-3,TNSSWLADSTDTQY
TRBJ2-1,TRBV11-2,ASSRDQGVVNEQF
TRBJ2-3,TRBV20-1,ITVAGGVDTQY
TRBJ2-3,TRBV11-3,ASSLWGVSRTDTQY
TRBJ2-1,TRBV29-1,SAPTLDSYNEQF
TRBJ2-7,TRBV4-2,ASSREWRAYEQY
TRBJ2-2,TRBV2,ASSPSKPLNTGELF
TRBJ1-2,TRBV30,ACNPGGEGSYI
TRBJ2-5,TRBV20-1,SATLSTRQETQY